This T cell receptor (beta chain) derives from a study of T cell responses to AZD1222 COVID-19 vaccine. General study points: Every sample of the repertoires postdated the peak T cell response. The breadth and depth of Spike-specific TCRs increased once two AZD1222 doses had been given. There were mostly white British donors and more females than males, and clonal diversity was possibly underestimated. Seropositive status at baseline applied to only six AZD1222 recipients.

In regard to this clone: Its antigen is unidentified.

This CDR3 has 16 amino acids. V was pared by 4 bases and J by 3 bases, with 16 bases between. Germline V gives CDR1 MNHEY, CDR2 SVGEGT. TCRdb keeps only in-frame clones here, not all; method: immunoSEQ multiplex PCR. The sample has fewer than 250,000 clones, just over 90% seen once; the top ten hold more than 0.8%. This TCR came from an adult in good health. The sample here was peripheral blood, taken on day 0 of MenACWY control vaccination. The chain links TRBV6-2 or TRBV6-3 to TRBJ1-5; D remains unclear. In nucleotides, the CDR3 is TGTGCCAGCAGTTTTGGGTACGACGGTAACAATCAGCCCCAGCATTTT. This codes for CASSFGYDGNNQPQHF.